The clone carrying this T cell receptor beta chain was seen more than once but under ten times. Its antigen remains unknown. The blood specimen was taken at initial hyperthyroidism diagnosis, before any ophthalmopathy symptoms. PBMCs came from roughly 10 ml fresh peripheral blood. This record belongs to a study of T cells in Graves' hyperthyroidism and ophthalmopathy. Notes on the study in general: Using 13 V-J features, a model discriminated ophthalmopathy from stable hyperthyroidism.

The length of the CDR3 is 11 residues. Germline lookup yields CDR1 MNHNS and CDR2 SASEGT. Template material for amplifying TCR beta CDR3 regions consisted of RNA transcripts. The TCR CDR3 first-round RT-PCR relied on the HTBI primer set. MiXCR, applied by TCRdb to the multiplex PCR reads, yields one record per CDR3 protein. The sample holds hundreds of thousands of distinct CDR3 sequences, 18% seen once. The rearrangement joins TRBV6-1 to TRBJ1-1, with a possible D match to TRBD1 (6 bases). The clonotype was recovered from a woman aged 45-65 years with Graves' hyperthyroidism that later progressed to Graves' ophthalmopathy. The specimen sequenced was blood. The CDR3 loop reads CAIRGGTEAFF. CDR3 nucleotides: TGTGCGATCAGGGGTGGCACTGAAGCTTTCTTT.